A single sample is the source of the 23 T cell receptor beta chains below, sequenced in a study of beta chain features in type 1 diabetes. Every bit of the isolated RNA underwent reverse transcription, so sequencing read expressed TCRB transcripts. Sequencing used immunoSEQ multiplex PCR; TCRdb keeps in-frame clones, though not all of them. This sample carries about 240,000 clones, around a quarter of them seen once, and the ten largest clones take approximately 4%. The sequenced sample was central memory CD4+ T cells from blood. The receptors come from a man aged 25-45 years in good health.

The chain combines TRBV15 with TRBJ1-4, with TRBD1 matching over 7 bases. This CDR3 spans 15 amino acids. From germline, CDR1 is LNHNV and CDR2 YYDKDF (reference sequence). V lost 1 base and J lost 8; bases outside the gene matches: 7. The CDR3 reads CATSRGEGAREKLFF. As DNA, the CDR3 is TGTGCCACCAGCAGAGGGGAGGGGGCGAGGGAAAAACTGTTTTTT.

This clone was observed many times. This chain links TRBV14 with TRBJ2-3, with 9 positions matching TRBD2. CDR3 length: 16 residues. The trim removed 1 base at V and 2 bases at J, leaving 4 bases unmatched. Germline V gene data show CDR1 as SGHDN and CDR2 as FVKESK. The CDR3 spells CASSQVLAGNTDTQYF. DNA for the CDR3: TGTGCCAGCAGCCAAGTCCTAGCGGGAAACACAGATACGCAGTATTTT.

DNA of the CDR3: TGTGCCAGCAGCCGGGCAGCGGGGGAGACCCAGTACTTC. The encoded protein is CASSRAAGETQYF. This rearrangement joins TRBV5-6 to TRBJ2-5; 7 bases fit TRBD2. The CDR3 has 13 residues. The germline gives CDR1 SGHDT, CDR2 YYEEEE. V lost 4 bases, J lost 5 bases, and 5 bases stayed unmatched.

The J gene is TRBJ1-2, the V gene TRBV10-2, with TRBD1 as a possible D gene (6 bases). This CDR3 region has 16 residues. V was pared by 6 bases and J by 4 bases, with 21 bases between. The germline V gene has CDR1 WSHSY and CDR2 SAAADI. The CDR3 coding sequence is TGCGCCAGCAGCCGGTCGTCGATGGACAGATTCTATGGCTACACCTTC. Its translation: CASSRSSMDRFYGYTF.

The V and J genes are TRBV4-1 and TRBJ1-2, with D unclear. Germline CDR1 MGHRA, CDR2 YSYEKL. This CDR3 is built from 13 residues. V was trimmed by 1 base and J by 3 bases, leaving 6 bases between them. CDR3 sequence: CASSQGSDYGYTF. The DNA of the CDR3 is TGCGCCAGCAGCCAAGGATCCGACTATGGCTACACCTTC.

The chain is built from TRBV5-6 and TRBJ1-2; D gene uncertain. Trimming cost V 4 bases and J 5 bases, with 6 bases left between them. This CDR3 comprises 11 residues. Germline CDR1 is SGHDT and CDR2 is YYEEEE. The CDR3: CASSAKYGYTF. The CDR3 DNA reads as TGTGCCAGCAGCGCAAAGTATGGCTACACCTTC.

In this sample, this clone turned up a few times. This chain uses TRBV5-1 with TRBJ1-2, with 7 nucleotides matching TRBD1. The junction had 9 bases not matched to a gene; V was cut back by 0 bases and J by 7 bases. Germline loops: CDR1 SGHRS, CDR2 YFSETQ. This CDR3 comprises 15 residues. This chain's CDR3 is CASSLANGQVAGYTF. The CDR3 DNA reads as TGCGCCAGCAGCTTGGCCAATGGACAGGTGGCTGGCTACACCTTC.

The rearrangement joins TRBV7-9 to TRBJ2-2; unclear D gene. The CDR3 runs to 13 residues. With 2 bases removed from V and 4 bases from J, the gap between germline ends came to 5 bases. Germline V gene data show CDR1 as SEHNR and CDR2 as FQNEAQ (reference sequence). The CDR3 DNA follows: TGTGCCAGCAGCTTATTATCCACCGGGGAGCTGTTTTTT. Residues: CASSLLSTGELFF.

J is TRBJ1-1 and V is TRBV9, with D possibly TRBD1 on 5 matching bases. V shed 0 bases and J shed 1 base, with 13 bases lying between them. The CDR3 extends over 16 amino acids. Germline CDR1 and CDR2: SGDLS and YYNGEE. CDR3 sequence (DNA): TGTGCCAGCAGCGTAGGCGGGGGTGGCGGGAACACTGAAGCTTTCTTT. It codes for CASSVGGGGGNTEAFF. Drawing the rest from reference TRBV9 and TRBJ1-1, the complete variable domain is DSGVTQTPKHLITATGQRVTLRCSPRSGDLSVYWYQQSLDQGLQFLIQYYNGEERAKGNILERFSAQQFPDLHSELNLSSLELGDSALYFCASSVGGGGGNTEAFFGQGTRLTVV.

This chain connects TRBV7-2 to TRBJ2-5; tentatively, D is TRBD1 or TRBD2 (5 bases each). CDR1 is SGHTA, CDR2 FQGNSA, per germline. V dropped 2 bases and J dropped 2 bases, with 12 bases sitting between them. This CDR3 comprises 15 residues. CDR3 sequence: CASSLMGVVQETQYF. The CDR3 nucleotides read TGTGCCAGCAGCTTAATGGGGGTCGTACAAGAGACCCAGTACTTC.

V is TRBV30 and J is TRBJ1-2; the D is unclear. Trimming stripped 3 bases from V and 8 bases from J, with 10 bases between. The CDR3 consists of 11 residues. The V gene's germline CDR1 is GTSNPN and CDR2 SVGIG (reference sequence). This CDR3 reads CAWRWGEGYTF. The CDR3 DNA is TGTGCCTGGAGGTGGGGTGAAGGCTACACCTTC. Based on the CDR3 plus reference TRBV30 and TRBJ1-2, the full variable domain is SQTIHQWPATLVQPVGSPLSLECTVEGTSNPNLYWYRQAAGRGLQLLFYSVGIGQISSEVPQNLSASRPQDRQFILSSKKLLLSDSGFYLCAWRWGEGYTFGSGTRLTVV.

This clone showed up just a few times. The rearrangement uses TRBV7-2 and TRBJ2-1; D possibly corresponds to TRBD2 (5 bases). Germline-derived CDR1 and CDR2 are SGHTA and FQGNSA. This CDR3 has 15 amino acids. V was pared by 1 base and J by 8 bases, with 15 bases between. The CDR3 protein is CASSLEVGGLHEQFF. The CDR3 DNA reads TGTGCCAGCAGCTTAGAAGTTGGAGGCCTCCATGAGCAGTTCTTC.

A word on this clone: At one end, the junction sequence differs from germline, possibly due to a read error. The J gene is TRBJ2-7, the V gene TRBV5-1; the match to TRBD1 covers 7 bases. This CDR3 spans 14 amino acids. Germline CDR1 is SGHRS and CDR2 is YFSETQ. The CDR3 here is CASSSSPDRPEPYF. CDR3 in DNA: TGCGCCAGCAGCTCCTCTCCGGACAGGCCCGAACCTTATTTC.

This clone showed up just a few times. J is TRBJ2-3 and V is TRBV28, with TRBD2 matching 11 bases. After removal of 8 bases from V and 0 bases from J, the junction contained 7 bases not matched to a gene. The CDR3 sequence is 16 residues long. Per germline, CDR1 MDHEN and CDR2 SYDVKM. The CDR3 loop reads CASQEASGRSTDTQYF. In DNA form, the CDR3 reads TGTGCCAGCCAGGAGGCTAGCGGGAGGAGCACAGATACGCAGTATTTT.

The chain combines TRBV6-1 with TRBJ1-1; D unresolved. Trimming removed 2 bases from V and 4 bases from J, with 20 bases in between. Germline V gene data show CDR1 as MNHNS and CDR2 as SASEGT. This CDR3 spans 17 amino acids. CDR3 in DNA: TGTGCCAGCAGTGAATGGGCCCGGGGATTAACGGGCACTGAAGCTTTCTTT. Translated, it gives CASSEWARGLTGTEAFF.

The V and J genes are TRBV15 and TRBJ2-3; TRBD1 is a possible D gene (5 bases). The V gene's germline CDR1 is LNHNV and CDR2 YYDKDF (reference sequence). The CDR3 is 15 amino acids. V shed 0 bases and J shed 6 bases, with 13 bases lying between them. The CDR3 reads CATSRDGAHEDTQYF. CDR3 DNA: TGTGCCACCAGCAGAGATGGGGCACACGAGGATACGCAGTATTTT.

This clone has only a few counts. The rearrangement links TRBV6-6 to TRBJ2-7, with 9 bases fitting TRBD2. The CDR3 is made up of 14 amino acids. Trimming removed 10 bases from V and 3 bases from J; junction bases left unmatched: 10. The germline V gene has CDR1 MNHNY and CDR2 SVGAGI (reference sequence). The CDR3 protein is CATRGLAGDYEQYF. The DNA of the CDR3 is TGTGCCACAAGGGGACTAGCCGGTGACTACGAGCAGTACTTC.

This clone has a handful of counts. Other DNA sequences in the sample encode the same CDR3. V usage is TRBV7-9 and J usage is TRBJ2-2, with TRBD2 matching 10 bases. The length of the CDR3 is 15 residues. The V and J ends lost 2 bases and 4 bases, in that order; junction bases with no gene match: 1. Looked up from germline, CDR1 is SEHNR and CDR2 is FQNEAQ (reference sequence). This CDR3 reads CASSLLAGVTGELFF. The CDR3 region has the DNA TGTGCCAGCAGCTTACTAGCGGGGGTCACCGGGGAGCTGTTTTTT.

This clone has more than one count but fewer than ten. The V and J genes are TRBV19 and TRBJ2-3; either TRBD1 or TRBD2 may fit D (5 bases each). V lost 5 bases and J lost 5, with 8 bases in between. Per germline, CDR1 LNHDA and CDR2 SQIVND (reference sequence). The CDR3 has 12 residues. The CDR3 coding sequence is TGTGCCAGTAGTCCGAGGGGAGATACGCAGTATTTT. Translated, it gives CASSPRGDTQYF.

Here the CDR3 DNA reads TGTGCCAGCAGTGAAGGACAGGGTCGCACTGAAGCTTTCTTT. Translating gives CASSEGQGRTEAFF. V usage is TRBV2 and J usage is TRBJ1-1, with 7 bases lining up with TRBD1. The CDR3 runs to 14 residues. The V gene end was trimmed by 1 base and the J gene end by 4 bases; junction bases not matched to a gene: 3. The germline gives CDR1 SNHLY, CDR2 FYNNEI.

This clone is a singleton in its sample. One base separates it from a far larger clone, so it is likely a read error. The CDR3 DNA follows: TGTGCCAGCAGCTGGGGACAAGAGACCCAGTACTTC. This codes for CASSWGQETQYF. The rearrangement links TRBV5-4 to TRBJ2-5; no reliable D call. Germline assignment: CDR1 SGHNT and CDR2 YYREEE (reference sequence). Trimming cost V 3 bases and J 2 bases, with 5 bases left between them. CDR3 length: 12 residues.

The CDR3 is CASRREGRDEEKLFF. CDR3 nucleotide sequence: TGTGCCAGCCGGAGGGAGGGGAGGGATGAGGAAAAACTGTTTTTT. The V and J genes are TRBV6-5 and TRBJ1-4, with D perhaps matching TRBD1 (5 bases). V dropped 8 bases and J dropped 8 bases, with 21 bases sitting between them. The germline V gene encodes CDR1 MNHEY and CDR2 SVGAGI. CDR3 size: 15 residues.

This clone occurred a few times. J is TRBJ1-2 and V is TRBV4-3; D gene unclear. Germline V CDR1 and CDR2: LGHNA, YSLEER. The length of the CDR3 is 15 residues. The V gene lost 1 base and the J gene lost 4 bases, with 13 bases spanning the gap. The CDR3 reads CASSQAGSTAYGYTF. The CDR3 DNA reads as TGCGCCAGCAGCCAAGCGGGCAGCACCGCCTATGGCTACACCTTC.